A single sample gave rise to the 6 T cell receptor beta chains below, sequenced in a study of blood T cell repertoires in COVID-19 (dated by TCRdb to between 2020 and 2021). Library preparation used the immunoSEQ multiplex PCR assay. In its TCRdb copy, this immuneACCESS table keeps in-frame sequences only and misses some clones. Where compared with another copy, unresolved V genes explain less than half of these, and the others have no known cause. Counted in this sample were over 200,000 clones; 80% to 90% of them appeared once. Together, the top ten hold approximately 2.8% of the sample. The sequencing sample was made of PBMCs or T cells enriched from blood (not recorded which). The receptor set was obtained from a woman aged 45 to 65 in a cohort exposed to, infected with or recovered from COVID-19 (not recorded which).

V and J are TRBV19 and TRBJ1-6; D uncertain. Germline values: CDR1 LNHDA, CDR2 SQIVND (reference sequence). The ends were cut back, 3 bases at V and 3 bases at J, with 12 bases in the middle. This CDR3 is built from 16 residues. The CDR3 nucleotides read TGTGCCAGTAGTATTTGGCCGGGTGACTATAATTCACCCCTCCACTTT. It is translated as CASSIWPGDYNSPLHF.

The J gene is TRBJ1-2, the V gene TRBV10-3; 10 nucleotides align to TRBD1. The CDR3 contains 15 residues. The trim removed 2 bases at V and 9 bases at J, leaving 9 bases unmatched. From germline, CDR1 is ENHRY and CDR2 SYGVKD. The DNA of the CDR3 is TGTGCCATCAGTGAGCCTGGCGACAGGGGGCTGAGCTACACCTTC. This translates into CAISEPGDRGLSYTF.

The chain uses TRBV12-5 and TRBJ2-7, with 7 nucleotides matching TRBD1. The V and J ends lost 2 bases and 0 bases, in that order; junction bases with no gene match: 16. The CDR3 is 19 amino acids. CDR1 and CDR2 from the germline V gene are LGHNT and FRNRAP. CDR3 coding DNA: TGTGCTAGTGGTTTGACTCCTACAGGGGCCGAAATTTACTCCTACGAGCAGTACTTC. Translation gives CASGLTPTGAEIYSYEQYF.

V usage is TRBV6-5 and J usage is TRBJ1-6, with 7 bases aligning to TRBD1. Germline assignment: CDR1 MNHEY and CDR2 SVGAGI. With V trimmed by 5 bases and J by 11 bases, 3 bases remained unmatched. The length of the CDR3 is 12 residues. In DNA form, the CDR3 reads TGTGCCAGCAGTCAGGGGGAAGCACCCCTCCACTTT. Its protein is CASSQGEAPLHF.

The chain employs TRBV4-1 and TRBJ2-5, with 8 bases lining up with TRBD2. The CDR3 sequence is 16 residues long. Germline CDR1 is MGHRA and CDR2 is YSYEKL. Unmatched junction bases numbered 8, after V lost 1 base and J lost 4 bases. The CDR3: CASSQGTSLERETQYF. The CDR3 nucleotides are TGCGCCAGCAGCCAAGGGACTAGCCTGGAACGAGAGACCCAGTACTTC.

The chain couples TRBV4-2 to TRBJ2-3, with TRBD2 matching over 7 bases. Per the germline V gene, CDR1 is LGHNA and CDR2 is YNFKEQ. CDR3 length: 14 amino acids. Unmatched junction bases numbered 7, after V lost 2 bases and J lost 8 bases. The DNA of the CDR3 is TGTGCCAGCAGCCAACTCGAGCGCGGGAGTACGCAGTATTTT. This gives the protein CASSQLERGSTQYF.